A single T cell receptor (beta chain) is shown here with its context. Its antigen is currently unknown. The sample is drawn from a study of shared clonotypes between healthy human individuals. Positive CCR7 selection of CD45RO-negative cells yielded the naive CD8 cells, and terminally differentiated effector memory CD45RA+ cells were excluded. General observations from the study: In having few donors, the study represented limited genetic and exposure-history diversity. A handful of donors had around 5% of their naive CD4 clonotypes in common.

The germline CDR1 and CDR2 sequences are SEHNR and FQNEAQ (reference sequence). The CDR3 length is 16 residues. The V end lost 5 bases, the J end lost 4 bases, and 17 bases lay between the germline ends. The assay was immunoSEQ multiplex PCR, and TCRdb's table has in-frame clones only and misses some. Of about 2.2 million clones in the sample, roughly 95% were seen once. The sequence was collected from a young man in good health. Some clones in this sample may be carry-over from other donors' samples. The sample taken for sequencing was naive CD8+ T cells from PBMCs. The rearrangement links TRBV7-9 to TRBJ1-4, with a weak D call TRBD1 (6 bases). CDR3 in DNA: TGTGCCAGCAGCCATGCCCCAACAGGGATTAATGAAAAACTGTTTTTT. This translates into CASSHAPTGINEKLFF.